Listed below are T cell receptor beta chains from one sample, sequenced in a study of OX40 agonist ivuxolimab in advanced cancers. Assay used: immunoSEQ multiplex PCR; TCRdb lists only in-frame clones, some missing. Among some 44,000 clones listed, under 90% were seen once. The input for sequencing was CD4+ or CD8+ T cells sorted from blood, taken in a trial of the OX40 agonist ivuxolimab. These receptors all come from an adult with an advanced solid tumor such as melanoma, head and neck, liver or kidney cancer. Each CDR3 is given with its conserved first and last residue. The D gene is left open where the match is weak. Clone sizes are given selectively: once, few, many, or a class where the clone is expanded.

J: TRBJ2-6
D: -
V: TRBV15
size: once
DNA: TGTGCCACCAGCCGACGCTCTGGGGCCAACGTCCTGACTTTC
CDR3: CATSRRSGANVLTF

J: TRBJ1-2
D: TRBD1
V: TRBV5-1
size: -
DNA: TGCGCCAGCAGCTTGGCTCAGGGGGATGGCTACACCTTC
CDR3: CASSLAQGDGYTF

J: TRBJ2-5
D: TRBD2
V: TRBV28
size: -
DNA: TGTGCCAGCAGTTCCGGGCTAGCGGGCTCGGAGACCCAGTACTTC
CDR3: CASSSGLAGSETQYF

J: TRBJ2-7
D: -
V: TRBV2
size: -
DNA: TGTGCCAGCAGCTTCTCTATATCAGTCGAGCTCGAGCAGTACTTC
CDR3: CASSFSISVELEQYF

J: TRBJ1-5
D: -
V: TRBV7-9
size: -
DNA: TGTGCCCTTGAGGGGGGAAATAGCAATCAGCCCCAGCATTTT
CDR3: CALEGGNSNQPQHF

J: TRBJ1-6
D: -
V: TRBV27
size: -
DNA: TGTGCCAGCAGTCCCTCGACAGGTTATAATTCACCCCTCCACTTT
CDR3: CASSPSTGYNSPLHF

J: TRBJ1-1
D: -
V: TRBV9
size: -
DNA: TGTGCCAGCAGCGGACAGTCCATGAACACTGAAGCTTTCTTT
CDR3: CASSGQSMNTEAFF

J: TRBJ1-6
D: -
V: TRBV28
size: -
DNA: TGTGCCAGCAGGACCGGGACCTATAATTCACCCCTCCACTTT
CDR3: CASRTGTYNSPLHF

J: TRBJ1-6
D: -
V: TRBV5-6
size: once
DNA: TGTGCCAGCAGCTTGGGTACGGGGGGGAATTCACCCCTCCACTTT
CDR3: CASSLGTGGNSPLHF

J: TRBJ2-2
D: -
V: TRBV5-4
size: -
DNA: TGTGCCAGCAGGGGTGGCGGGGTGAGCACCGGGGAGCTGTTTTTT
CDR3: CASRGGGVSTGELFF

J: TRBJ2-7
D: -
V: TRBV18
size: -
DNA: TGTGCCAGCTCACGACAGGCAGAGCCCTACGAGCAGTACTTC
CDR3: CASSRQAEPYEQYF

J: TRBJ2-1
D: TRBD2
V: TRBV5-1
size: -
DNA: TGTGCCAGCAGCTCGGGACTAGCGGGAGATGAGCAGTTCTTC
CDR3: CASSSGLAGDEQFF

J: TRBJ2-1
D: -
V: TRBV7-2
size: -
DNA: TGTGCCAGCAGTCCCTTAAGGGATGAGCAGTTCTTC
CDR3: CASSPLRDEQFF

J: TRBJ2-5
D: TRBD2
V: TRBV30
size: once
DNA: TGTGCCTGGAGTGGACCCCTTTGGCGGGAGAGCCAAGAGACCCAGTACTTC
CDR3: CAWSGPLWRESQETQYF

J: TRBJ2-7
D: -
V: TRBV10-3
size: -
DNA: TGTGCCATCAGCACAGGGCAGGGAGGCTACGAGCAGTACTTC
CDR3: CAISTGQGGYEQYF

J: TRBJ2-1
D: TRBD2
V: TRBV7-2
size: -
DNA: TGTGCCAGCAGCTTTCCTACTAGCGGGAGCTCCTACAATGAGCAGTTCTTC
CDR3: CASSFPTSGSSYNEQFF

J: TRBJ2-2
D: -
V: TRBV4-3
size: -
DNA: TGCGCCAGCAAACGGGAGTTGGCCACCGGGGAGCTGTTTTTT
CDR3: CASKRELATGELFF

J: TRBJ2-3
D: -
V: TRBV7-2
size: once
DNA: TGTGCCAGCAGCTTTTTGAGGGGCACAGATACGCAGTATTTT
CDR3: CASSFLRGTDTQYF

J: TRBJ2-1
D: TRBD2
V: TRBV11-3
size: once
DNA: TGTGCCAGCAGTTCAGGGACTAGCGGTAAAAGCTCCTACAATGAGCAGTTCTTC
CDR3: CASSSGTSGKSSYNEQFF

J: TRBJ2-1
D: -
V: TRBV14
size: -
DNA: TGTGCCAGCAGCCAAATGGATGAGCAGTTCTTC
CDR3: CASSQMDEQFF

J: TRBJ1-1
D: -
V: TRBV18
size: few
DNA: TGTGCCAGCACACAGGAGGGGTCGAACACTGAAGCTTTCTTT
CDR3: CASTQEGSNTEAFF

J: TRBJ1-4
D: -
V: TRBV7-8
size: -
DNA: TGTGCCAGCAGCCAACTATATTCGACAGGCACAACTAATGAAAAACTGTTTTTT
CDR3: CASSQLYSTGTTNEKLFF

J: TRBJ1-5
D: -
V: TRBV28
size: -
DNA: TGTGCCAGCAGTTTATCATTCCGGAATCAGCCCCAGCATTTT
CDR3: CASSLSFRNQPQHF

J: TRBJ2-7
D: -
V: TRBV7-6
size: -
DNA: TGTGCCAGCAGCTTAGCGTGGGAGAACTCCTACGAGCAGTACTTC
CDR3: CASSLAWENSYEQYF

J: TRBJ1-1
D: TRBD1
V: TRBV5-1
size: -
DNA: TGCGCCAGCAGCTTGGGGGACAGCCTTGAAGCTTTCTTT
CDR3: CASSLGDSLEAFF

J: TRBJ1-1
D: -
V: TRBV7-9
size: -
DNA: TGTGCCAGCAGCTTAGCGCGGTCAGGGAACACTGAAGCTTTCTTT
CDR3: CASSLARSGNTEAFF

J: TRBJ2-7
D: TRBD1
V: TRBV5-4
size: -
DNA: TGTGCCAGCAGCTTTGAACAGGGGCCTGCTTACGAGCAGTACTTC
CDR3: CASSFEQGPAYEQYF

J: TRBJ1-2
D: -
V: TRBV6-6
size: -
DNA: TGTGCCAGCAGTTACCGTAACAGGGAATATAGTGGCTACACCTTC
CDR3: CASSYRNREYSGYTF

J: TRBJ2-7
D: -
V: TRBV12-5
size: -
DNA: TGTGCTAGTGGTTTGGCGACCTACGAGCAGTACTTC
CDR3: CASGLATYEQYF

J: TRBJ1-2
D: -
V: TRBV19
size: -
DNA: TGTGCCAGTGCTTCAATGGGGGCTGGCTACACCTTC
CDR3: CASASMGAGYTF

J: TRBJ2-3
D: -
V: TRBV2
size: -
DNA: TGTGCCAGCAGTGCGGCCGGCACAGATACGCAGTATTTT
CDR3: CASSAAGTDTQYF

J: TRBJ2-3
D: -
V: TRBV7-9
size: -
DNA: TGTGCCAGCAGCTTAGCGGCAGGGAAGGCAGATACGCAGTATTTT
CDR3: CASSLAAGKADTQYF

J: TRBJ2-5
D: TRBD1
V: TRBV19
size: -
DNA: TGTGCCAGTAGCGCCCCGGGACAGGGAGGGGAGACCCAGTACTTC
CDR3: CASSAPGQGGETQYF

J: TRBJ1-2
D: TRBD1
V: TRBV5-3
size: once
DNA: TGTGCCAGAAGCCGGGACAGACTTTATGGCTACACCTTC
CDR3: CARSRDRLYGYTF

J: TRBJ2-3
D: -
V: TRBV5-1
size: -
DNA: TGCGCCAGCAGCACAGGATCGACAGATACGCAGTATTTT
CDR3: CASSTGSTDTQYF

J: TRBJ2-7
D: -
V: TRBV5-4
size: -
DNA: TGTGCCAGCAGCGACCTGCTGACAGAGCAGTACTTC
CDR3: CASSDLLTEQYF